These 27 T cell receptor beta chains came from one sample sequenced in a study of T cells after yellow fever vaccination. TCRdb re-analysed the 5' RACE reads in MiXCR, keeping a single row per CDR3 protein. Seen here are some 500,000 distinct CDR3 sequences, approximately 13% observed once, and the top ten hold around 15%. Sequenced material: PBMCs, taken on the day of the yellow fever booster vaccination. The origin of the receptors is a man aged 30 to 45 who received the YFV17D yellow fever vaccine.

The CDR3 here is CASSLTPGDGTNEQFF. CDR3 coding DNA: TGTGCCAGCAGCTTAACACCAGGGGACGGTACCAATGAGCAGTTCTTC. The genes are TRBV7-3 and TRBJ2-1; a weak D match, TRBD1 (6 bases). V shed 0 bases and J shed 6 bases, with 15 bases lying between them. Germline CDR1 reads SGHTA; CDR2 reads FQGTGA. This CDR3 comprises 16 residues.

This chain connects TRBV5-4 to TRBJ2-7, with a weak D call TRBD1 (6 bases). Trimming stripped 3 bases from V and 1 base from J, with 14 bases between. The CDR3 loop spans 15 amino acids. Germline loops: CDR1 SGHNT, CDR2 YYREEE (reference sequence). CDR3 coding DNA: TGTGCCAGCAGCTCGGTGGTAGGGGGATCCTACGAGCAGTACTTC. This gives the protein CASSSVVGGSYEQYF.

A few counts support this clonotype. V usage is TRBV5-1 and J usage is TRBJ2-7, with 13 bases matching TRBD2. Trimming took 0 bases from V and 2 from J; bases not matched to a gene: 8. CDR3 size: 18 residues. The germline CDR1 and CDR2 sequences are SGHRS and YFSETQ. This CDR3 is CASSLASGLAGEAYEQYF. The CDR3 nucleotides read TGCGCCAGCAGCTTGGCCTCAGGACTAGCGGGGGAGGCCTACGAGCAGTACTTC.

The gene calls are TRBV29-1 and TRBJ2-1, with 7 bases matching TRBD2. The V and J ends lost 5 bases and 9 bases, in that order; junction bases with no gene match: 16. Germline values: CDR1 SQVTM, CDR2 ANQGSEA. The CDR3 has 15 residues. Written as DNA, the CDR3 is TGCAGCGTTAGAGCGGGAAATCTCCAATCGGGTGAGCAGTTCTTC. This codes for CSVRAGNLQSGEQFF.

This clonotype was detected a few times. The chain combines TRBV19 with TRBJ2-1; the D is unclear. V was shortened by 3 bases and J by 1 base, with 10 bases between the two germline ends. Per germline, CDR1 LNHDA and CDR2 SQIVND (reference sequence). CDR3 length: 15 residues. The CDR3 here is CASSILMASYNEQFF. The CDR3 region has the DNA TGTGCCAGTAGTATCCTGATGGCATCCTACAATGAGCAGTTCTTC.

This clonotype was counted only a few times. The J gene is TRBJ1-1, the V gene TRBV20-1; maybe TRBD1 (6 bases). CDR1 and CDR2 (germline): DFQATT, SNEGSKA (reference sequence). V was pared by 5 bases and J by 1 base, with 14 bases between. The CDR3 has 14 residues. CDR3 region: CSACEGGGNTEAFF. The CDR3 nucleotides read TGCAGTGCTTGCGAAGGGGGGGGGAACACTGAAGCTTTCTTT.

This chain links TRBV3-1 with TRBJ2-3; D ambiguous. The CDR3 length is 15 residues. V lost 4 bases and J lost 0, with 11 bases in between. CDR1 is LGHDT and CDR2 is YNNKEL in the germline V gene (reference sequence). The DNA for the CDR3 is TGTGCCAGCAGCCCGATTTCGATAAGCACAGATACGCAGTATTTT. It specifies CASSPISISTDTQYF.

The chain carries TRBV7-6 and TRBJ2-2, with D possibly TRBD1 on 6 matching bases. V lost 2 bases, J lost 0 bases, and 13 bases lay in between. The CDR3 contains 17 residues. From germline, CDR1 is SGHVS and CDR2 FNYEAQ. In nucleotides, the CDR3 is TGTGCCAGCAGCTTACGGCCGGCAGGGGCGAACACCGGGGAGCTGTTTTTT. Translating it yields CASSLRPAGANTGELFF.

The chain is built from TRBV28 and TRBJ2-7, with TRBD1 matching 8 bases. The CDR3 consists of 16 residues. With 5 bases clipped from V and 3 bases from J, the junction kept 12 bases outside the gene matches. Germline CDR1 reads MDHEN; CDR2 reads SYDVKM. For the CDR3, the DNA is TGTGCCAGCAGTCCAGGGGGCCCCGGTTCTCTCTACGAGCAGTACTTC. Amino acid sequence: CASSPGGPGSLYEQYF.

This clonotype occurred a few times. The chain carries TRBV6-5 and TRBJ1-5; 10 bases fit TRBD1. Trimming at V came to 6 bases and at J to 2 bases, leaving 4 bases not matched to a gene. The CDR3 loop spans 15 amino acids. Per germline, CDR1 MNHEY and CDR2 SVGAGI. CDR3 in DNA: TGTGCCAGCAGCCAAGGGACAGGGGGCAATCAGCCCCAGCATTTT. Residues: CASSQGTGGNQPQHF.

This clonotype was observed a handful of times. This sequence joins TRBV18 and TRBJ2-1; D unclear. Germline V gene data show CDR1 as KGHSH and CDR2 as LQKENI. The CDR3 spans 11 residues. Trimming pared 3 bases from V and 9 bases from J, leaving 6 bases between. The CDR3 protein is CASSPLTEQFF. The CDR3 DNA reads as TGTGCCAGCTCACCCCTCACTGAGCAGTTCTTC.

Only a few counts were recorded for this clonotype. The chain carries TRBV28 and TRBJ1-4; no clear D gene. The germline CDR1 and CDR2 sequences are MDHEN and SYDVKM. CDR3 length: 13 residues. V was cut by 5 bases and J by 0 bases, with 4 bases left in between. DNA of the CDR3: TGTGCCAGCAGTCAAACAACTAATGAAAAACTGTTTTTT. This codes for CASSQTTNEKLFF.

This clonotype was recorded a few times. In nucleotides, the CDR3 is TGCAGCGTCGTTGTAGGGGGTTCGCAGTATTTT. It translates to CSVVVGGSQYF. This chain connects TRBV29-1 to TRBJ2-3, with D perhaps TRBD1 (6 bases). Trimming removed 6 bases at V and 10 bases at J, with 14 bases between. Germline CDR1 and CDR2: SQVTM and ANQGSEA. CDR3 length: 11 amino acids.

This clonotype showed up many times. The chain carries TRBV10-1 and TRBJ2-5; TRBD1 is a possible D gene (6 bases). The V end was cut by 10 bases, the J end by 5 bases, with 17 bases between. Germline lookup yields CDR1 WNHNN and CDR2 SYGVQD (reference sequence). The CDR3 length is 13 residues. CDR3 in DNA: TGCGCCACCCTTGGACAGTCTGGGGAGACCCAGTACTTC. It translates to CATLGQSGETQYF.

CDR3 in DNA: TGTGCCAGCAGCAAAATGACTGGCGCCCTAGCACTCAGCACAGATACGCAGTATTTT. Its protein product is CASSKMTGALALSTDTQYF. J is TRBJ2-3 and V is TRBV5-6, with D tentatively TRBD2 (5 bases). Looked up from germline, CDR1 is SGHDT and CDR2 is YYEEEE. This CDR3 region has 19 residues. Trimming left V 4 bases short and J 0 bases short, with 24 bases between. The full variable domain, rest sourced from reference TRBV5-6 and TRBJ2-3, is DAGVTQSPTHLIKTRGQQVTLRCSPKSGHDTVSWYQQALGQGPQFIFQYYEEEERQRGNFPDRFSGHQFPNYSSELNVNALLLGDSALYLCASSKMTGALALSTDTQYFGPGTRLTVL.

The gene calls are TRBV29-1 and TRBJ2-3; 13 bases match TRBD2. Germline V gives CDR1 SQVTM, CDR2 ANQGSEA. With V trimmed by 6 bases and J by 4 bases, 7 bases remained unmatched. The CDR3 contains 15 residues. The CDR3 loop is CSVPGLAGVPDTQYF. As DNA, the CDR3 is TGCAGCGTACCAGGACTAGCGGGAGTTCCAGATACGCAGTATTTT.

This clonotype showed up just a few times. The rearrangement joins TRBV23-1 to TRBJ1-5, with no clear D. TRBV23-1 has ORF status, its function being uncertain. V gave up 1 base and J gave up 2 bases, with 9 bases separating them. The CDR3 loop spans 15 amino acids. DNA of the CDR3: TGCGCCAGCAGTCAATGGGTTCTCGGCAATCAGCCCCAGCATTTT. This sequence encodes CASSQWVLGNQPQHF.

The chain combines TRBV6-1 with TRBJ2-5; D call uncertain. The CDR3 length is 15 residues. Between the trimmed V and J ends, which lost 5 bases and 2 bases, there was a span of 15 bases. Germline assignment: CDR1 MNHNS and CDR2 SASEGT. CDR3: CASSPLRRRQETQYF. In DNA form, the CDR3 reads TGTGCCAGCAGTCCTCTACGACGCAGGCAAGAGACCCAGTACTTC.

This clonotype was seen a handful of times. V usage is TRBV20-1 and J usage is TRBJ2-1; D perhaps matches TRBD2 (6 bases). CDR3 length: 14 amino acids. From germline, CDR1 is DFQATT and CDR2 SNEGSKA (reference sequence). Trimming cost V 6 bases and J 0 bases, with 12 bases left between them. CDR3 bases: TGCAGTGCGGCAGGACTACGCTCCTACAATGAGCAGTTCTTC. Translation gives CSAAGLRSYNEQFF.

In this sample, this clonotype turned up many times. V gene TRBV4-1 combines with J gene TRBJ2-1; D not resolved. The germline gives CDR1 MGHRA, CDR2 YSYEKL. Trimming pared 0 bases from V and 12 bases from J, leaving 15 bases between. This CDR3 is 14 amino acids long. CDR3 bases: TGCGCCAGCAGCCAAGATCTCGATTTATCGGGGCAGTTCTTC. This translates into CASSQDLDLSGQFF.

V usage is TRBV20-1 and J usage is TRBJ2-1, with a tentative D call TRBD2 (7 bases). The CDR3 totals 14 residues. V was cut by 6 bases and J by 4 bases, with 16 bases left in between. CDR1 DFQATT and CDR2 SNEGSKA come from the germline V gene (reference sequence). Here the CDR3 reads CSATGTTSYNEQFF. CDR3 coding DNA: TGCAGTGCCACAGGGACTACCTCTTACAATGAGCAGTTCTTC.

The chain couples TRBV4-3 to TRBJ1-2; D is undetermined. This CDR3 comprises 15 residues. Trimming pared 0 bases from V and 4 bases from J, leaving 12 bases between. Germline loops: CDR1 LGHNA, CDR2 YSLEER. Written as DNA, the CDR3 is TGCGCCAGCAGCCAAGACTACGAGGAATTCTATGGCTACACCTTC. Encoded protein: CASSQDYEEFYGYTF.

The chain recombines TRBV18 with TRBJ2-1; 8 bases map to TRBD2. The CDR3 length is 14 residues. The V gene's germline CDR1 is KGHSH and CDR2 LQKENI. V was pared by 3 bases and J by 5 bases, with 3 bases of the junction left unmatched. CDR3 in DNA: TGTGCCAGCTCACCGGGACTAGGCCACAATGAGCAGTTCTTC. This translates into CASSPGLGHNEQFF.

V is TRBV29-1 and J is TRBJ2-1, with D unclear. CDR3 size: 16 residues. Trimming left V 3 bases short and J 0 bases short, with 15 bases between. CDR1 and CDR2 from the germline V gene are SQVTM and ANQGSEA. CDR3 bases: TGCAGCGTTGATGCCGACGGTTCAAGCTCCTACAATGAGCAGTTCTTC. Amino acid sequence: CSVDADGSSSYNEQFF.

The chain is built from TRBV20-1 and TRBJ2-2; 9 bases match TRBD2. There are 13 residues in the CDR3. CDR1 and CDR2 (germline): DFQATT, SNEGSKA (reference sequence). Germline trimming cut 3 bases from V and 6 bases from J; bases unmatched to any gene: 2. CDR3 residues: CSASSGSSGELFF. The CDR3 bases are TGCAGTGCTAGTAGCGGGAGTTCCGGGGAGCTGTTTTTT.

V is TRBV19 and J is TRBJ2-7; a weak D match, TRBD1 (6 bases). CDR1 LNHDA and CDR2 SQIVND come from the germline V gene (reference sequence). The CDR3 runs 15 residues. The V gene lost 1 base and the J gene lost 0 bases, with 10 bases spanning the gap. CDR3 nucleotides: TGTGCCAGTAGTATAGGAGTACAGGGCTCCTACGAGCAGTACTTC. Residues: CASSIGVQGSYEQYF.

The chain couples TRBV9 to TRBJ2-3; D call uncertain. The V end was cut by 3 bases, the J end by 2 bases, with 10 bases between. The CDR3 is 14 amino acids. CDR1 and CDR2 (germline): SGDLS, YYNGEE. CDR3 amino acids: CASSARPNTDTQYF. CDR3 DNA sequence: TGTGCCAGCAGCGCTCGACCGAACACAGATACGCAGTATTTT.